Below are 19 T cell receptor beta chains sequenced from a single sample in a study of post-analysis software for immune sequencing data. Built from TCR beta cDNA, the libraries had unique molecular identifiers in them. One entry per CDR3 protein results from TCRdb running MiXCR on the PCR reads. Of 250,000 to 300,000 distinct CDR3 sequences detected, 35% to 45% appear once; the ten largest clones hold 4% to 5.5%. What these receptors recognize is not known. General study results and limits: Controls showed lower frequencies than patients for a few TRBV segments, and TRBV5-6, TRBV5-1 and TRBV20-1 were among these.

Sequenced input: blood. The receptors stem from a girl between 5 and 17 years old with multiple sclerosis.

As concerns this clonotype: A much larger clone sits a single nucleotide away, making a read error possible. The chain joins TRBV4-2 to TRBJ2-1; no reliable D call. Trimming pared 6 bases from V and 7 bases from J, leaving 19 bases between. Germline V gene lookup returns CDR1 LGHNA and CDR2 YNFKEQ. The CDR3 spans 15 residues. In DNA, the CDR3 is TGTGCCAGCAGGGGCGAAGGGCCTACCGAAAATGAGCAGTTCTTC. It codes for CASRGEGPTENEQFF.

As regards this clonotype: Germline and junction disagree at one end, which may indicate a read error. This CDR3 is CASSLTGDPNTGELLF. The CDR3 DNA reads as TGCGCCAGCAGCTTAACAGGGGACCCGAACACCGGGGAGCTGTTGTTT. The J gene is TRBJ2-2, the V gene TRBV5-1; 7 bases fit TRBD1. This CDR3 spans 16 amino acids. From germline, CDR1 is SGHRS and CDR2 YFSETQ.

In its sample, this clonotype was seen a few times. Given a much more abundant clone one base away, this may be a read error. The CDR3 bases are TGCGCCAGCAGCTTGGACAGTTGCTATGGCTACACCTTC. Its translation: CASSLDSCYGYTF. The chain recombines TRBV5-1 with TRBJ1-2; no clear D gene. The germline CDR1 and CDR2 sequences are SGHRS and YFSETQ. This CDR3 is 13 amino acids long. The germline V and J ends were trimmed by 0 bases and 4 bases, with 7 bases remaining between them.

The chain is built from TRBV28 and TRBJ1-5; possible D gene TRBD1, 5 bases. V was pared by 2 bases and J by 2 bases, with 16 bases between. The germline gives CDR1 MDHEN, CDR2 SYDVKM. The CDR3 totals 17 residues. This chain's CDR3 is CASSLRVKGIRNQPQHF. The CDR3 DNA follows: TGTGCCAGCAGTTTAAGGGTAAAGGGGATACGCAATCAGCCCCAGCATTTT.

This clonotype was seen ten or more times. The CDR3 spells CSVERTGEYTEAFF. CDR3 in DNA: TGCAGCGTTGAGCGGACAGGGGAATACACTGAAGCTTTCTTT. V and J are TRBV29-1 and TRBJ1-1; 9 bases map to TRBD1. Germline CDR1 is SQVTM and CDR2 is ANQGSEA. The CDR3 spans 14 residues. J lost 3 bases, V lost 3 bases, and 5 bases had no gene match.

This clonotype was counted many times. V and J are TRBV7-2 and TRBJ1-2, with D hard to call. The germline V and J ends were trimmed by 3 bases and 3 bases, with 14 bases remaining between them. CDR1 and CDR2 from the germline V gene are SGHTA and FQGNSA. The length of the CDR3 is 15 residues. CDR3 bases: TGTGCCAGCAGCTTTTTTGGTGGCTTCGACTATGGCTACACCTTC. The encoded protein is CASSFFGGFDYGYTF.

This clonotype was seen repeatedly, ten times or more. This chain joins TRBV29-1 and TRBJ1-2, with D unclear. Germline values: CDR1 SQVTM, CDR2 ANQGSEA. This CDR3 has 13 amino acids. V was shortened by 6 bases and J by 3 bases, with 14 bases between the two germline ends. CDR3 loop: CSVGLPGDYGYTF. The CDR3 nucleotides are TGCAGCGTAGGACTCCCCGGGGACTATGGCTACACCTTC.

As regards this clonotype: A much larger clone lies a single base off, so this may be a read error. The chain has TRBV3-1 and TRBJ2-5; 11 bases agree with TRBD2. The CDR3 spans 15 residues. With V trimmed by 6 bases and J by 11 bases, 14 bases remained unmatched. Germline V gene lookup returns CDR1 LGHDT and CDR2 YNNKEL (reference sequence). The CDR3 here is CASREGLAGSNEQYF. Here the CDR3 DNA reads TGTGCCAGCAGAGAAGGACTAGCGGGTAGCAATGAGCAGTACTTC.

At least ten counts were recorded for this clonotype. The chain carries TRBV5-1 and TRBJ1-2; 7 positions match TRBD1. Germline CDR1 is SGHRS and CDR2 is YFSETQ. This CDR3 spans 14 amino acids. The V gene end was trimmed by 3 bases and the J gene end by 4 bases; junction bases not matched to a gene: 6. The CDR3 region is CASSSGQQGYGYTF. The DNA of the CDR3 is TGCGCCAGCAGCTCGGGACAGCAGGGCTATGGCTACACCTTC. Drawing the rest from reference TRBV5-1 and TRBJ1-2, the complete variable domain is KAGVTQTPRYLIKTRGQQVTLSCSPISGHRSVSWYQQTPGQGLQFLFEYFSETQRNKGNFPGRFSGRQFSNSRSEMNVSTLELGDSALYLCASSSGQQGYGYTFGSGTRLTVV.

This chain joins TRBV20-1 and TRBJ2-7; tentative D call: TRBD1 (6 bases). V lost 5 bases and J lost 6, with 17 bases in between. CDR3 length: 13 residues. CDR1 is DFQATT, CDR2 SNEGSKA, per germline (reference sequence). In DNA form, the CDR3 reads TGCAGTGCTCCACGTGCAGGGGAGACCGAGCAGTACTTC. Translating gives CSAPRAGETEQYF.

CDR3 amino acids: CASSRTGRTEAFF. The DNA of the CDR3 is TGTGCCAGCAGCCGGACAGGGCGGACTGAAGCTTTCTTT. This rearrangement joins TRBV3-1 to TRBJ1-1, with 8 bases lining up with TRBD1. This CDR3 has 13 residues. After removal of 4 bases from V and 5 bases from J, the junction contained 3 bases not matched to a gene. Germline loops: CDR1 LGHDT, CDR2 YNNKEL (reference sequence).

This chain joins TRBV5-1 and TRBJ2-1; 9 bases agree with TRBD1. Germline CDR1 and CDR2: SGHRS and YFSETQ. The length of the CDR3 is 13 residues. J lost 7 bases, V lost 3 bases, and 2 bases had no gene match. CDR3 sequence reads: CASSSGQGNEQFF. CDR3 DNA sequence: TGCGCCAGCAGCTCGGGACAGGGTAATGAGCAGTTCTTC.

The V gene is TRBV5-1, the J gene TRBJ2-6; D might be TRBD2 (6 bases). CDR3 length equals 13 residues. The germline V and J ends were trimmed by 3 bases and 8 bases, with 9 bases remaining between them. The V gene's germline CDR1 is SGHRS and CDR2 YFSETQ. CDR3 protein: CASSSGTPNVLTF. CDR3 sequence (DNA): TGCGCCAGCAGCTCCGGGACTCCCAACGTCCTGACTTTC. The whole variable domain, filled in from reference TRBV5-1 and TRBJ2-6, reads KAGVTQTPRYLIKTRGQQVTLSCSPISGHRSVSWYQQTPGQGLQFLFEYFSETQRNKGNFPGRFSGRQFSNSRSEMNVSTLELGDSALYLCASSSGTPNVLTFGAGSRLTVL.

The chain has TRBV4-2 and TRBJ2-5, with D tentatively TRBD1 (6 bases). V dropped 0 bases and J dropped 0 bases, with 11 bases sitting between them. This CDR3 is built from 16 residues. Germline-derived CDR1 and CDR2 are LGHNA and YNFKEQ. CDR3 loop: CASSQDQGSYQETQYF. In nucleotides, the CDR3 is TGTGCCAGCAGCCAAGACCAGGGGTCGTACCAAGAGACCCAGTACTTC.

In this sample, this clonotype turned up many times. This chain uses TRBV29-1 with TRBJ1-1; D perhaps matches TRBD1 (6 bases). Germline values: CDR1 SQVTM, CDR2 ANQGSEA. Trimming removed 7 bases at V and 1 base at J, with 7 bases between. This CDR3 has 11 amino acids. The CDR3 region is CSGQENTEAFF. The CDR3 DNA sequence: TGCAGCGGACAGGAGAACACTGAAGCTTTCTTT. The full variable domain, completed using reference TRBV29-1 and TRBJ1-1, is SAVISQKPSRDICQRGTSLTIQCQVDSQVTMMFWYRQQPGQSLTLIATANQGSEATYESGFVIDKFPISRPNLTFSTLTVSNMSPEDSSIYLCSGQENTEAFFGQGTRLTVV.

This clonotype was observed a handful of times. The V call is TRBV3-1, the J call TRBJ1-1; no clear D gene. The CDR3 covers 14 residues. Trimming took off 1 base at V and 6 bases at J, with 12 bases between the two ends. CDR1 LGHDT and CDR2 YNNKEL come from the germline V gene (reference sequence). Here the CDR3 reads CASSQGGSSAEAFF. Here the CDR3 DNA reads TGTGCCAGCAGCCAAGGAGGGAGCTCAGCTGAAGCTTTCTTT.

To note about this clonotype: A read error may explain this, as a much larger clone is one base away. The genes are TRBV20-1 and TRBJ2-7; D unclear. The CDR3 is 14 residues long. Germline CDR1 and CDR2: DFQATT and SNEGSKA (reference sequence). The CDR3 region has the DNA TGCAGTGTTAGAAGGCATAGTGGGATCTACGAGCAGTACTTC. This gives the protein CSVRRHSGIYEQYF.

The V and J genes are TRBV6-6 and TRBJ1-5; D is unclear. The CDR3 covers 15 residues. The V and J ends lost 10 bases and 0 bases respectively, with 16 bases between them. Germline-derived CDR1 and CDR2 are MNHNY and SVGAGI (reference sequence). The CDR3 region has the DNA TGTGCCACGCGCCCAGAGTTAGATAGCAATCAGCCCCAGCATTTT. Protein sequence: CATRPELDSNQPQHF.

V gene TRBV15 combines with J gene TRBJ2-5, with 9 bases matching TRBD2. The junction had 6 bases not matched to a gene; V was cut back by 2 bases and J by 2 bases. The CDR3 contains 16 residues. The V gene's germline CDR1 is LNHNV and CDR2 YYDKDF (reference sequence). Here the CDR3 DNA reads TGTGCCACCAGCAGATCCGTTCTAGCGGGACAAGAGACCCAGTACTTC. Encoded protein: CATSRSVLAGQETQYF.